This TCR beta chain was sequenced for a study of blood T cell repertoires in COVID-19. Whole-study context: Sample material is recorded as cDNA or gDNA derived from T cells, B-cell-depleted T cells, or PBMCs.

In the authors' workflow: For nucleated cells, counts were estimated from reference gene primer amplification. Some clones are missing from TCRdb's copy, which holds only in-frame ones; the method was immunoSEQ multiplex PCR. From that table come the V and J calls and clone size; the DNA was used to work out D and trimming. This sample has about 280,000 clones, with roughly 90% found just once. Per the germline V gene, CDR1 is SGHDT and CDR2 is YYEEEE. This CDR3 comprises 14 residues. J lost 7 bases, V lost 5 bases, and 11 bases had no gene match. Seattle patients were enrolled during active infection and followed longitudinally.

The J gene is TRBJ1-2, the V gene TRBV5-6; TRBD1 matches at 7 bases. The sequence came from a young woman with COVID-19, enrolled during active disease. Sequencing was carried out using peripheral blood. CDR3: CASRTPGGTGGYTF. The CDR3 DNA follows: TGTGCCAGCAGAACTCCAGGGGGGACCGGTGGCTACACCTTC.